The next 26 T cell receptor beta chains were all read from a single sample in a study of cytomegalovirus exposure and HLA in healthy donors. Sequenced by immunoSEQ multiplex PCR; TCRdb stores in-frame clones only, minus some. In the table there are approximately 98,000 clones, 70% to 85% of which are singletons. The sequenced material came from PBMCs. The receptor set was obtained from a woman aged 18-35 years in good health and CMV-seronegative.

The chain employs TRBV5-1 and TRBJ1-4; 9 nucleotides match TRBD1. The CDR3 contains 15 residues. CDR1 and CDR2 from the germline V gene are SGHRS and YFSETQ. Trimming removed 6 bases from V and 4 bases from J; junction bases left unmatched: 7. The CDR3 is CASTLDRGNNEKLFF. The CDR3 nucleotides read TGCGCCAGCACCTTAGACAGGGGGAATAATGAAAAACTGTTTTTT.

The chain is built from TRBV5-1 and TRBJ2-7, with D maybe TRBD2 (6 bases). The CDR3 sequence is 14 residues long. Trimming shortened V by 4 bases and J by 2 bases, and 13 bases separated the two germline ends. The germline gives CDR1 SGHRS, CDR2 YFSETQ. In DNA, the CDR3 is TGCGCCAGCAGCACGGGAGCAGAACCCTACGAGCAGTACTTC. Residues: CASSTGAEPYEQYF.

The V gene is TRBV30, the J gene TRBJ2-1, with D perhaps matching TRBD2 (6 bases). Germline V gene sequence: CDR1 GTSNPN, CDR2 SVGIG (reference sequence). V lost 2 bases and J 5 bases, leaving 19 bases between the germline ends. This CDR3 spans 16 amino acids. The CDR3 coding sequence is TGTGCCTGGAGTACCCTGGCGGGGCCTATTAACAATGAGCAGTTCTTC. This gives the protein CAWSTLAGPINNEQFF.

This clone was picked up one time. The J gene is TRBJ2-1, the V gene TRBV5-1, with D perhaps TRBD2 (6 bases). The germline V gene encodes CDR1 SGHRS and CDR2 YFSETQ. The V end lost 4 bases, the J end lost 6 bases, and 17 bases lay between the germline ends. The CDR3 length is 15 residues. CDR3 sequence: CASSPRQMGGNEQFF. For the CDR3, the DNA is TGCGCCAGCAGCCCTAGACAGATGGGGGGCAATGAGCAGTTCTTC.

The rearrangement links TRBV19 to TRBJ2-2; perhaps TRBD2 as D (5 bases). V lost 3 bases and J 5 bases, leaving 13 bases between the germline ends. Germline V lookup: CDR1 LNHDA, CDR2 SQIVND (reference sequence). The CDR3 loop spans 15 amino acids. The CDR3 DNA is TGTGCCAGTAGTATGGGGTTGGAGGTTACCGGGGAGCTGTTTTTT. This gives the protein CASSMGLEVTGELFF.

The chain carries TRBV18 and TRBJ2-3; 8 nucleotides agree with TRBD1. Trimming took 3 bases from V and 4 from J; bases not matched to a gene: 12. The V gene's germline CDR1 is KGHSH and CDR2 LQKENI. This CDR3 is built from 17 residues. CDR3 region: CASSPARGQTFPDTQYF. CDR3 coding DNA: TGTGCCAGCTCACCCGCCAGGGGGCAAACTTTTCCAGATACGCAGTATTTT.

The genes are TRBV6-1 and TRBJ1-4; the D is unclear. The CDR3 runs to 14 residues. In germline, CDR1 is MNHNS, CDR2 SASEGT. Trimming shortened V by 7 bases and J by 8 bases, and 17 bases separated the two germline ends. The CDR3 coding sequence is TGTGCCAGCACGACGGTCCCCGGGTCAGAAAAACTGTTTTTT. It encodes CASTTVPGSEKLFF.

V gene TRBV11-1 combines with J gene TRBJ2-2; D is unclear. CDR1 SGHAT and CDR2 FQDESV come from the germline V gene (reference sequence). The ends were cut back, 0 bases at V and 8 bases at J, with 10 bases in the middle. This CDR3 has 14 residues. This CDR3 is CASSLARVSGELFF. The CDR3 region has the DNA TGTGCCAGCAGCTTAGCTCGGGTATCGGGGGAGCTGTTTTTT.

V usage is TRBV5-1 and J usage is TRBJ2-7, with D maybe TRBD1 (5 bases). This CDR3 has 13 amino acids. The V end lost 4 bases, the J end lost 0 bases, and 8 bases lay between the germline ends. CDR1 is SGHRS and CDR2 is YFSETQ in the germline V gene. The CDR3 bases are TGCGCCAGCAGCGGGGCGAGCTCCTACGAGCAGTACTTC. Translation: CASSGASSYEQYF.

The chain employs TRBV6-6 and TRBJ1-5; D might be TRBD1 (5 bases). Looked up from germline, CDR1 is MNHNY and CDR2 is SVGAGI (reference sequence). The ends were cut back, 7 bases at V and 5 bases at J, with 12 bases in the middle. CDR3 size: 13 residues. In DNA form, the CDR3 reads TGTGCCAGCACCACACAGGTTTATCAGCCCCAGCATTTT. Protein product: CASTTQVYQPQHF.

This clone was found once. This chain joins TRBV19 and TRBJ1-2, with 7 bases that match TRBD1. The CDR3 covers 18 residues. V lost 4 bases, J lost 3 bases, and 17 bases stayed unmatched. Germline-derived CDR1 and CDR2 are LNHDA and SQIVND (reference sequence). The CDR3 bases are TGTGCCAGTAGTACGTCAGGGGACAGACACATGGAGGACTATGGCTACACCTTC. It codes for CASSTSGDRHMEDYGYTF.

The V and J genes are TRBV5-6 and TRBJ2-2; TRBD2 matches 13 bases. CDR1 and CDR2 from the germline V gene are SGHDT and YYEEEE. The trim removed 4 bases at V and 6 bases at J, leaving 9 bases unmatched. This CDR3 contains 17 residues. CDR3 in DNA: TGTGCCAGCAGCCTACTAGCGGGGGGGCCATTTGCCGGGGAGCTGTTTTTT. Its protein product is CASSLLAGGPFAGELFF.

This sequence joins TRBV2 and TRBJ1-2, with 8 bases that match TRBD1. V lost 5 bases, J lost 7 bases, and 3 bases stayed unmatched. The CDR3 totals 12 residues. In germline, CDR1 is SNHLY, CDR2 FYNNEI. CDR3 coding DNA: TGTGCCAGCAGTCAGACAGGGGCTGGCTACACCTTC. Translated, it gives CASSQTGAGYTF.

The chain carries TRBV5-1 and TRBJ2-7; 7 nucleotides line up with TRBD2. The CDR3 is 15 residues long. V was pared by 3 bases and J by 5 bases, with 11 bases of the junction left unmatched. Germline V gives CDR1 SGHRS, CDR2 YFSETQ. Here the CDR3 reads CASSSSGTIGNEQYF. The CDR3 nucleotides are TGCGCCAGCAGCTCTTCCGGGACTATCGGCAACGAGCAGTACTTC.

The J gene is TRBJ1-6, the V gene TRBV5-6; no firm D call. This CDR3 is 15 amino acids long. The V end was cut by 3 bases, the J end by 4 bases, with 11 bases between. Germline lookup yields CDR1 SGHDT and CDR2 YYEEEE. CDR3 in DNA: TGTGCCAGCAGCTCGGACGGGAGGTATAATTCACCCCTCCACTTT. Its translation: CASSSDGRYNSPLHF.

This chain uses TRBV12-2 with TRBJ1-2. TRBV12-2 is classified as a pseudogene. This CDR3 has 10 residues. Here the CDR3 reads CASRLDESTF. In DNA form, the CDR3 reads TGTGCAAGTCGCTTAGACGAGAGCACCTTC.

This clone was detected only a few times. V is TRBV27 and J is TRBJ1-1; D gene ambiguous. Germline V lookup: CDR1 MNHEY, CDR2 SMNVEV (reference sequence). The ends were cut back, 8 bases at V and 1 base at J, with 14 bases in the middle. This CDR3 is 14 amino acids long. CDR3 DNA: TGTGCCAGCCTTACTAGGGCCCCGAACACTGAAGCTTTCTTT. Protein product: CASLTRAPNTEAFF.

This chain uses TRBV7-9 with TRBJ1-1; D may be TRBD1 (5 bases). CDR3 length: 13 amino acids. Trimming removed 5 bases at V and 3 bases at J, with 10 bases between. The V gene's germline CDR1 is SEHNR and CDR2 FQNEAQ (reference sequence). The CDR3 loop reads CASSPKGDTEAFF. The CDR3 DNA reads as TGTGCCAGCAGCCCAAAAGGGGACACTGAAGCTTTCTTT.

Only one count was recorded for this clone. The rearrangement joins TRBV27 to TRBJ2-3; 8 nucleotides line up with TRBD2. The trim removed 5 bases at V and 5 bases at J, leaving 9 bases unmatched. Germline CDR1 reads MNHEY; CDR2 reads SMNVEV (reference sequence). The CDR3 extends over 15 amino acids. The CDR3 protein is CASSVSGALGDTQYF. Written as DNA, the CDR3 is TGTGCCAGCAGTGTTAGCGGGGCCCTAGGAGATACGCAGTATTTT.

The chain carries TRBV5-4 and TRBJ1-2; D remains unclear. V lost 4 bases and J 2 bases, leaving 18 bases between the germline ends. The germline V gene has CDR1 SGHNT and CDR2 YYREEE (reference sequence). The CDR3 extends over 16 amino acids. In DNA form, the CDR3 reads TGTGCCAGCAGCCTCGGGATGAACGGCGAGAACTATGGCTACACCTTC. This codes for CASSLGMNGENYGYTF.

This clone was seen a single time. This rearrangement joins TRBV5-4 to TRBJ2-5, with D possibly TRBD2 on 5 matching bases. V lost 3 bases and J 6 bases, leaving 9 bases between the germline ends. CDR1 and CDR2 (germline): SGHNT, YYREEE (reference sequence). CDR3 length: 12 amino acids. DNA of the CDR3: TGTGCCAGCAGCTCCGGGGAGAAGACCCAGTACTTC. This gives the protein CASSSGEKTQYF.

V gene TRBV2 combines with J gene TRBJ2-7, with D perhaps matching TRBD1 (5 bases). The germline gives CDR1 SNHLY, CDR2 FYNNEI. V lost 8 bases and J 5 bases, leaving 10 bases between the germline ends. This CDR3 contains 11 residues. The CDR3 coding sequence is TGTGCCAGCGGACACCACGACGAGCAGTACTTC. It specifies CASGHHDEQYF.

The chain links TRBV9 to TRBJ2-2; no firm D call. This CDR3 has 15 residues. V was cut by 0 bases and J by 0 bases, with 6 bases left in between. CDR1 and CDR2 (germline): SGDLS, YYNGEE. CDR3 coding DNA: TGTGCCAGCAGCGTAGAAACTTCGAACACCGGGGAGCTGTTTTTT. It specifies CASSVETSNTGELFF.

CDR3 in DNA: TGTGCCAGCAAAGAGACAGGGTTCCGCGAGCAGTACTTC. This translates into CASKETGFREQYF. The chain couples TRBV2 to TRBJ2-7, with 7 nucleotides matching TRBD1. CDR3 length: 13 residues. Germline CDR1 is SNHLY and CDR2 is FYNNEI. Trimming cost V 7 bases and J 6 bases; bases outside gene matches: 9.

V gene TRBV5-4 combines with J gene TRBJ2-1, with D possibly being TRBD1 (6 bases). The CDR3 has 15 amino acids. V lost 0 bases, J lost 8 bases, and 15 bases lay in between. The germline V gene encodes CDR1 SGHNT and CDR2 YYREEE (reference sequence). The CDR3 DNA reads TGTGCCAGCAGCTTGGCCCGAAACAGGGCGGATGAGCAGTTCTTC. It codes for CASSLARNRADEQFF. Supplemented by reference TRBV5-4 and TRBJ2-1, the full variable domain reads ETGVTQSPTHLIKTRGQQVTLRCSSQSGHNTVSWYQQALGQGPQFIFQYYREEENGRGNFPPRFSGLQFPNYSSELNVNALELDDSALYLCASSLARNRADEQFFGPGTRLTVL.

The chain combines TRBV25-1 with TRBJ1-6, with D uncertain. Germline V gene data show CDR1 as MGHDK and CDR2 as SYGVNS. V was shortened by 4 bases and J by 9 bases, with 16 bases between the two germline ends. This CDR3 has 15 amino acids. The CDR3 sequence: CASSGPDPTGSPLHF. Written as DNA, the CDR3 is TGTGCCAGCAGTGGGCCAGACCCAACGGGTTCACCCCTCCACTTT.